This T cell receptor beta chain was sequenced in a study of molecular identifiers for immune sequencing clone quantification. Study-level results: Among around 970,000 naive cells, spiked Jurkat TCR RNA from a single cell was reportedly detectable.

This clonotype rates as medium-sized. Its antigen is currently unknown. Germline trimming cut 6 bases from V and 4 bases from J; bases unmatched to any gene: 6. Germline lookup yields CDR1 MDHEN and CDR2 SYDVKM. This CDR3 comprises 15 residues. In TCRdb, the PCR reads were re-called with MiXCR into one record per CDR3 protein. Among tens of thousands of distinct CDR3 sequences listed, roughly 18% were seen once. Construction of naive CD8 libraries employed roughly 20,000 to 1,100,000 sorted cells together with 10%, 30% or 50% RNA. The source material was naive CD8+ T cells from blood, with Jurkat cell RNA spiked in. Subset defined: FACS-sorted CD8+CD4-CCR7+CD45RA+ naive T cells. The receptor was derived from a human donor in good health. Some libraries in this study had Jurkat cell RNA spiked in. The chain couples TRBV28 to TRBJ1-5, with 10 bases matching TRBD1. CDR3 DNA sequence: TGTGCCAGCAGGCCTAGGACAGGGGGGAATCAGCCCCAGCATTTT. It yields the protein CASRPRTGGNQPQHF.